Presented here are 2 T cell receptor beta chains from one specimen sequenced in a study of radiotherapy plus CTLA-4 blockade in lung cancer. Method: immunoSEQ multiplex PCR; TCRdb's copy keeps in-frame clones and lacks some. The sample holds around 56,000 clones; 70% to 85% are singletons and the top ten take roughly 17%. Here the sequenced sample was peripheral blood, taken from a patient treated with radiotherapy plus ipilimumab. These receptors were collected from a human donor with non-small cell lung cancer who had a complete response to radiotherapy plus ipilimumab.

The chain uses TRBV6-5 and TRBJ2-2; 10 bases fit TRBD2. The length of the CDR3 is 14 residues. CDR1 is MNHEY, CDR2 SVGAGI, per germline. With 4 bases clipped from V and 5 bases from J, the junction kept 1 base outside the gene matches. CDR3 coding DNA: TGTGCCAGCAGTTTACTAGCGGGAACCGGGGAGCTGTTTTTT. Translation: CASSLLAGTGELFF.

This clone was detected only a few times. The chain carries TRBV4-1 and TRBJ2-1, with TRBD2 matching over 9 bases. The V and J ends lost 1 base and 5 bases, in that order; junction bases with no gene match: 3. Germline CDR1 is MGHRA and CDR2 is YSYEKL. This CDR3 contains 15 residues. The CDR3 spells CASSQGLAGNNEQFF. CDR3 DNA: TGCGCCAGCAGCCAAGGGCTAGCGGGGAACAATGAGCAGTTCTTC.